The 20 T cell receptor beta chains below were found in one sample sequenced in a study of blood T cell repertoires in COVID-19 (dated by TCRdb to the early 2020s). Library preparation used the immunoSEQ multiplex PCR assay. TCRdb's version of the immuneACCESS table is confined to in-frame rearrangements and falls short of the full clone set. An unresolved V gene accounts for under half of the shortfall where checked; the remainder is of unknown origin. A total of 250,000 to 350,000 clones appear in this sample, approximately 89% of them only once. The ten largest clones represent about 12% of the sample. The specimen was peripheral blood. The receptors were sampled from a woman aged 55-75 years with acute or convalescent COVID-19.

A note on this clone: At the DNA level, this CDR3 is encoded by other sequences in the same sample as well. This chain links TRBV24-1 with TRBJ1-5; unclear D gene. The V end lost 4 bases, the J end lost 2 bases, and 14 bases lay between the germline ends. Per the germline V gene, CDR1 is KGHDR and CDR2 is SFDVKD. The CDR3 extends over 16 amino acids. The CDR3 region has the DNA TGTGCCACCAGTGACGCCCGGGGTGGCGGCAATCAGCCCCAGCATTTT. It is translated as CATSDARGGGNQPQHF.

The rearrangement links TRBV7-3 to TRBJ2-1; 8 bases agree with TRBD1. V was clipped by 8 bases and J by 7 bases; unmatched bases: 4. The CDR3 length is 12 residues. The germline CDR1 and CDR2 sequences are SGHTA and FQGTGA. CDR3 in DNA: TGTGCCAGCGGGCAGGGGGCTAATGAGCAGTTCTTC. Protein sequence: CASGQGANEQFF.

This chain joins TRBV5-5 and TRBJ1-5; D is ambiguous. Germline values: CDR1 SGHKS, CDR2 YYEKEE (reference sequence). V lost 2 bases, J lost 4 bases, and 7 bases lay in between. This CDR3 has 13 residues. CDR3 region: CASSFERNQPQHF. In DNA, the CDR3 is TGTGCCAGCAGCTTCGAGAGAAATCAGCCCCAGCATTTT.

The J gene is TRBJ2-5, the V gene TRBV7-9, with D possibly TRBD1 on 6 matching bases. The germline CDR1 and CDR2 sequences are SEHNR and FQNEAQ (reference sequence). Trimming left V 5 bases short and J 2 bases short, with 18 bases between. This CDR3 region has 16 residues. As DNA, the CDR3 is TGTGCCAGCAGCCGTACCGGACTGGGGGCTCAAGAGACCCAGTACTTC. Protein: CASSRTGLGAQETQYF.

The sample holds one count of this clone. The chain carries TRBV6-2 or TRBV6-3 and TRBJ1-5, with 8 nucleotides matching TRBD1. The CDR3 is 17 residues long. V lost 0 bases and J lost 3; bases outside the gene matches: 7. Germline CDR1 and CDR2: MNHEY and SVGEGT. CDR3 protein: CASSYSTGRGLNQPQHF. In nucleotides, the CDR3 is TGTGCCAGCAGTTACTCGACGGGCAGGGGGCTCAATCAGCCCCAGCATTTT.

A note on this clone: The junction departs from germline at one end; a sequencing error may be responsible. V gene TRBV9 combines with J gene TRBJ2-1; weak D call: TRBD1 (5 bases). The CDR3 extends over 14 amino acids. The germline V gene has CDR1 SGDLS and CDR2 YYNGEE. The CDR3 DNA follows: TGTGCCAGCAGCATCCAGGGCTCCCACAATGAGCAGTTCTTC. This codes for CASSIQGSHNEQFF.

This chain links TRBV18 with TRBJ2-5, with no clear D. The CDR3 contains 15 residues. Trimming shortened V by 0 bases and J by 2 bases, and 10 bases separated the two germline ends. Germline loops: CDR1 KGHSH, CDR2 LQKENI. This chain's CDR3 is CASSPPIAAQETQYF. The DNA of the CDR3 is TGTGCCAGCTCACCACCGATCGCGGCGCAAGAGACCCAGTACTTC.

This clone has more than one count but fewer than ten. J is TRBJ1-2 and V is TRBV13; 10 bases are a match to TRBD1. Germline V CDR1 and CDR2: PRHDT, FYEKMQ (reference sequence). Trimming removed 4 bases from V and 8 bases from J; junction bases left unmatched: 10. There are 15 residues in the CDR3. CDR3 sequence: CASSYAGTGVKGYTF. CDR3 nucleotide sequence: TGTGCCAGCAGCTACGCCGGGACAGGGGTAAAAGGCTACACCTTC. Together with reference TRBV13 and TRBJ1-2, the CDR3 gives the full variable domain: AAGVIQSPRHLIKEKRETATLKCYPIPRHDTVYWYQQGPGQDPQFLISFYEKMQSDKGSIPDRFSAQQFSDYHSELNMSSLELGDSALYFCASSYAGTGVKGYTFGSGTRLTVV.

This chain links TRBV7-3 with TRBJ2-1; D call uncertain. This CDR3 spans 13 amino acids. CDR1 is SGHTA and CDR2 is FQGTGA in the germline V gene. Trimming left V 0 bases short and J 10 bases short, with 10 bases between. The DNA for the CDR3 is TGTGCCAGCAGCTTAACGGTCTCCGAGGAGCAGTTCTTC. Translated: CASSLTVSEEQFF.

CDR3 in amino acids: CASSLRTAYEQYF. DNA for the CDR3: TGTGCCAGCAGCTTACGAACAGCCTACGAGCAGTACTTC. The J gene is TRBJ2-7, the V gene TRBV7-2; D is unresolved. Germline CDR1 SGHTA, CDR2 FQGNSA. V lost 2 bases and J lost 2, with 7 bases in between. This CDR3 comprises 13 residues.

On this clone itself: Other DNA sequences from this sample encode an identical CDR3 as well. The CDR3: CASSPGSYNEQFF. CDR3 in DNA: TGTGCCAGCAGTCCCGGGAGTTACAATGAGCAGTTCTTC. This rearrangement joins TRBV12-3 or TRBV12-4 to TRBJ2-1, with D tentatively TRBD2 (6 bases). The CDR3 runs to 13 residues. V lost 5 bases, J lost 4 bases, and 9 bases lay in between.

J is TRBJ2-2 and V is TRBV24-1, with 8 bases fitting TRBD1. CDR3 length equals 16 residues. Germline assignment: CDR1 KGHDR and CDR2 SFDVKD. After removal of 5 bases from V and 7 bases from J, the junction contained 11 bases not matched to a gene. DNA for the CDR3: TGTGCCACCAGTGCCACCCTCAGGGGGCCTGTCGGGGAGCTGTTTTTT. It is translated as CATSATLRGPVGELFF.

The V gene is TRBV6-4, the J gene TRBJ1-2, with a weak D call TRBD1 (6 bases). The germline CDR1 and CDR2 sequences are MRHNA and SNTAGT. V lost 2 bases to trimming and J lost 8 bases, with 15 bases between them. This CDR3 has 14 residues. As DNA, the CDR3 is TGTGCCAGCAGTGACCGACCGGGGGGGCAGGGCTACACCTTC. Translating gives CASSDRPGGQGYTF.

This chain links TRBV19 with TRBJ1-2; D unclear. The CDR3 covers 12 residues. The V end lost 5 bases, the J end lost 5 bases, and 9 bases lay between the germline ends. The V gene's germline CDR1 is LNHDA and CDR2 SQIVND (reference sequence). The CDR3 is CASSPSGYGYTF. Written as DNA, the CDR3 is TGTGCCAGTAGTCCATCCGGGTATGGCTACACCTTC.

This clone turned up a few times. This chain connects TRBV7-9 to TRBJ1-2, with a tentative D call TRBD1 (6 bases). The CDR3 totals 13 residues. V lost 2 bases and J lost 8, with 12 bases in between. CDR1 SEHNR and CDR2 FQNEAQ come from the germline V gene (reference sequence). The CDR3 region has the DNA TGTGCCAGCAGCTTACCTTGGGGGCTCGGCTACACCTTC. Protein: CASSLPWGLGYTF.

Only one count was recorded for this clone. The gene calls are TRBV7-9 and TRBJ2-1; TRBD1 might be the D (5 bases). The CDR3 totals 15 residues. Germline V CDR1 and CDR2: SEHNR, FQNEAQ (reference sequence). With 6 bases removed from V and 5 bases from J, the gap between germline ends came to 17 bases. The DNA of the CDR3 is TGTGCCAGCAGTCCGACAGATGGTTTCGACAATGAGCAGTTCTTC. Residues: CASSPTDGFDNEQFF.

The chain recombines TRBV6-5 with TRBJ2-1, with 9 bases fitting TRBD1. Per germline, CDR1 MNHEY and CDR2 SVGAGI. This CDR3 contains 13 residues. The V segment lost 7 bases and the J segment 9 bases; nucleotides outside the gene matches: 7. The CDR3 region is CASIKGQGGEQFF. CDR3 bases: TGTGCCAGCATCAAGGGACAGGGCGGTGAGCAGTTCTTC.

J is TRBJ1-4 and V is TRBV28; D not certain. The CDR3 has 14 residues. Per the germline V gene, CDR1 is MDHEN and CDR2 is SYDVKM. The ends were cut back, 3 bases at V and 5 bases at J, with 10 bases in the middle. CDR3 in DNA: TGTGCCAGCAGTTTCCCCTTCCGGAATGAAAAACTGTTTTTT. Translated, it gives CASSFPFRNEKLFF.

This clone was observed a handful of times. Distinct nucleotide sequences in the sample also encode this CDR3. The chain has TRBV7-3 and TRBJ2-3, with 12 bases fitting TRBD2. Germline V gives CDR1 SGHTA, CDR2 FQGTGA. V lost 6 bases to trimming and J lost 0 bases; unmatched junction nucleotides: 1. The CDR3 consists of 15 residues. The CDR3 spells CASSLAGGSTDTQYF. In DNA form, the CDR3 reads TGTGCCAGCAGTCTAGCGGGAGGGAGCACAGATACGCAGTATTTT.

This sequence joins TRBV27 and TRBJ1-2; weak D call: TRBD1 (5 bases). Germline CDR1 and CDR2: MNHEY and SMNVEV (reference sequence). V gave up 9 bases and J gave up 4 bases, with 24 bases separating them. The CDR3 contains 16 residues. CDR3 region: CASSPLGGGIGYGYTF. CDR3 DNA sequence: TGTGCCAGTAGTCCCCTGGGGGGGGGTATTGGCTATGGCTACACCTTC.